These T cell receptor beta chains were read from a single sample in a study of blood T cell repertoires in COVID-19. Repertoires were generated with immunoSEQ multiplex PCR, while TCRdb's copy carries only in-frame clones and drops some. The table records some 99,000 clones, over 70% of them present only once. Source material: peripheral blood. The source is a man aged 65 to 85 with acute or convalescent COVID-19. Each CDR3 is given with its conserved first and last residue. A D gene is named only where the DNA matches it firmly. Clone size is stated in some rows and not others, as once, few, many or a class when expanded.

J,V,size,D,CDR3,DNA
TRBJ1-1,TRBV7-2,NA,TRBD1,CASSFPTGGVVTEAFF,TGTGCCAGCAGCTTCCCCACAGGGGGAGTGGTCACTGAAGCTTTCTTT
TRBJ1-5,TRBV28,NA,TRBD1,CASSFHRGKSNQPQHF,TGTGCCAGCAGTTTCCACAGGGGAAAAAGCAATCAGCCCCAGCATTTT
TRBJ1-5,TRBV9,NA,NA,CASSEGGNQPQHF,TGTGCCAGCAGCGAGGGGGGGAATCAGCCCCAGCATTTT
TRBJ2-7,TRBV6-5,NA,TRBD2,CASASSGTSYEQYF,TGTGCCAGCGCCTCTAGCGGGACTTCCTACGAGCAGTACTTC
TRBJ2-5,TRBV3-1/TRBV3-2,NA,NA,CASSPRTVQETQYF,TGTGCCAGCAGCCCCAGGACAGTCCAAGAGACCCAGTACTTC
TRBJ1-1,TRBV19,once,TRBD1,CASNLGGPATEAFF,TGTGCCAGTAATCTAGGGGGCCCCGCCACTGAAGCTTTCTTT
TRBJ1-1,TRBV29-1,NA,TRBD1,CSARQGWGMNTEAFF,TGCAGCGCCCGACAGGGCTGGGGGATGAACACTGAAGCTTTCTTT
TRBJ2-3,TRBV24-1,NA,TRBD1,CATSQTGGFTDTQYF,TGTGCCACCAGTCAGACAGGGGGCTTCACAGATACGCAGTATTTT
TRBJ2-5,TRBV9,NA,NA,CASGRETQYF,TGTGCCAGTGGGAGAGAGACCCAGTACTTC
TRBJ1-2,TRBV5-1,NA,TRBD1,CASSLVPGQGAGGYTF,TGCGCCAGCAGCTTGGTGCCTGGACAGGGGGCCGGTGGCTACACCTTC
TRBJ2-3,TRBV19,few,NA,CASSMERADTQYF,TGTGCCAGTAGTATGGAGAGGGCAGATACGCAGTATTTT
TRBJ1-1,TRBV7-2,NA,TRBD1,CASSLGSGGTGHFF,TGTGCCAGCAGCTTAGGGTCCGGAGGGACAGGGCATTTCTTT
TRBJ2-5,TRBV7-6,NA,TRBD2,CASSLAGGRAQETQYF,TGTGCCAGCAGCTTAGCGGGAGGGAGGGCGCAAGAGACCCAGTACTTC
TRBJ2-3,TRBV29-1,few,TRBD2,CSVGGGLDTQYF,TGCAGCGTAGGCGGGGGATTGGATACGCAGTATTTT
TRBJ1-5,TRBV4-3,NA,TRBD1,CASAGQVNQPQHF,TGCGCCAGCGCGGGACAGGTTAATCAGCCCCAGCATTTT
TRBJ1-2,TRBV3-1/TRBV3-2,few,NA,CASSPNWAVDGYTF,TGTGCCAGCAGCCCAAATTGGGCAGTCGATGGCTACACCTTC
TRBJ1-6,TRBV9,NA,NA,CASSVEGSYNSPLHF,TGTGCCAGCAGCGTAGAGGGGTCCTATAATTCACCCCTCCACTTT
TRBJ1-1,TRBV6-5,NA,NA,CASSYLSRGTNTEAFF,TGTGCCAGCAGTTACTTATCGAGGGGGACGAACACTGAAGCTTTCTTT
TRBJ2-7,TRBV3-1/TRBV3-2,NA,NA,CASSHTRISYEQYF,TGTGCCAGCAGCCATACGAGAATATCCTACGAGCAGTACTTC
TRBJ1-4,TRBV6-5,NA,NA,CASSWSGQGTEKLFF,TGTGCCAGCAGTTGGAGCGGGCAGGGAACAGAAAAACTGTTTTTT
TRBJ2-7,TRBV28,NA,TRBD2,CASSSGLAGGPWYEQYF,TGTGCCAGCAGCTCCGGACTAGCGGGAGGGCCTTGGTACGAGCAGTACTTC
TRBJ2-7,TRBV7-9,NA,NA,CASSLVRSGSYEQYF,TGTGCCAGCAGCCTAGTCCGCTCGGGGAGCTACGAGCAGTACTTC
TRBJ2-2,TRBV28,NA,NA,CASLRGNTGELFF,TGTGCCAGCCTGCGGGGGAACACCGGGGAGCTGTTTTTT
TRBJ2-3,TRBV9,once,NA,CASSPEGGRHTDTQYF,TGTGCCAGCAGCCCCGAGGGAGGCCGGCACACAGATACGCAGTATTTT
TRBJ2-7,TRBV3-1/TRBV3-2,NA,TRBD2,CASSLTSVHEQYF,TGTGCCAGCAGTCTTACTAGCGTCCACGAGCAGTACTTC
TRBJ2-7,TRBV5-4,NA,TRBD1,CASSAGTAYEQYF,TGTGCCAGCAGCGCAGGGACAGCCTACGAGCAGTACTTC
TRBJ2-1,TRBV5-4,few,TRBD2,CASSSLAGLNEQFF,TGTGCCAGCAGCTCCCTAGCGGGACTTAATGAGCAGTTCTTC
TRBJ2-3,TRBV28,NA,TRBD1,CASSLRQGVSTDTQYF,TGTGCCAGCTCGCTGAGACAGGGGGTTAGCACAGATACGCAGTATTTT
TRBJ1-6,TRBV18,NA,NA,CASSPPGRSEGSPLHF,TGTGCCAGCTCACCGCCAGGGCGCTCTGAAGGTTCACCCCTCCACTTT
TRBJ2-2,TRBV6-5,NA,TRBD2,CASSYSAGTGELFF,TGTGCCAGCAGTTACTCAGCGGGGACCGGGGAGCTGTTTTTT
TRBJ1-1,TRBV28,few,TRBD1,CASSIPDSTGKAFF,TGTGCCAGCAGTATCCCAGATTCGACAGGGAAAGCTTTCTTT
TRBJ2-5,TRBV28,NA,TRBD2,CASSLTSARRDQYF,TGTGCCAGCAGTTTGACTAGCGCTCGTAGGGACCAGTACTTC
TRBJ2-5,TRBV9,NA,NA,CASSVGSEETQYF,TGTGCCAGCAGCGTAGGTAGTGAAGAGACCCAGTACTTC
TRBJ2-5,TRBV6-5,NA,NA,CASNFDRRETQYF,TGTGCCAGCAACTTTGACAGGAGAGAGACCCAGTACTTC
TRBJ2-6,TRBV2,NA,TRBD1,CAQPALQGASGANVLTF,TGTGCCCAACCAGCGTTACAGGGGGCATCTGGGGCCAACGTCCTGACTTTC
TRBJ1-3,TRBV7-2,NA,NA,CASSPQGSGNTIYF,TGTGCCAGCAGCCCCCAGGGGTCTGGAAACACCATATATTTT
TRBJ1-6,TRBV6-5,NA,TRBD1,CASSYSARGRGSPLHF,TGTGCCAGCAGTTACTCTGCCAGGGGGCGAGGTTCACCCCTCCACTTT
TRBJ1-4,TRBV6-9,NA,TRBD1,CASSWGQKVATNEKLFF,TGTGCCAGCAGTTGGGGACAGAAAGTTGCAACTAATGAAAAACTGTTTTTT
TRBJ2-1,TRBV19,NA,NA,CASSMIASPYNEQFF,TGTGCCAGTAGTATGATAGCCTCTCCCTACAATGAGCAGTTCTTC
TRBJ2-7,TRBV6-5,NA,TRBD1,CASSFYGTGVLAEQYF,TGTGCCAGCAGTTTCTACGGGACAGGGGTTTTAGCCGAGCAGTACTTC
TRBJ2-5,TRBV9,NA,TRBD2,CASSVGASGRVETQYF,TGTGCCAGCAGCGTAGGGGCTAGCGGGAGGGTAGAGACCCAGTACTTC
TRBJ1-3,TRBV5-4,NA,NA,CASSLGQGPLSGNTIYF,TGTGCCAGCAGCTTGGGGCAGGGCCCCCTCTCAGGAAACACCATATATTTT
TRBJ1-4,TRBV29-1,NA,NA,CSVIPAGLTNEKLFF,TGCAGCGTCATACCAGCGGGGTTAACTAATGAAAAACTGTTTTTT
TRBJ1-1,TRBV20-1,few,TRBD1,CSSRGLAEAFF,TGCAGTAGCAGGGGGTTGGCTGAAGCTTTCTTT
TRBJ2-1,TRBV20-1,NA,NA,CSASLDGTYNEQFF,TGCAGTGCTAGTTTGGACGGGACCTACAATGAGCAGTTCTTC
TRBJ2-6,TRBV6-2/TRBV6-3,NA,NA,CASSFDSSGANVLTF,TGTGCCAGCAGTTTCGACAGCTCTGGGGCCAACGTCCTGACTTTC